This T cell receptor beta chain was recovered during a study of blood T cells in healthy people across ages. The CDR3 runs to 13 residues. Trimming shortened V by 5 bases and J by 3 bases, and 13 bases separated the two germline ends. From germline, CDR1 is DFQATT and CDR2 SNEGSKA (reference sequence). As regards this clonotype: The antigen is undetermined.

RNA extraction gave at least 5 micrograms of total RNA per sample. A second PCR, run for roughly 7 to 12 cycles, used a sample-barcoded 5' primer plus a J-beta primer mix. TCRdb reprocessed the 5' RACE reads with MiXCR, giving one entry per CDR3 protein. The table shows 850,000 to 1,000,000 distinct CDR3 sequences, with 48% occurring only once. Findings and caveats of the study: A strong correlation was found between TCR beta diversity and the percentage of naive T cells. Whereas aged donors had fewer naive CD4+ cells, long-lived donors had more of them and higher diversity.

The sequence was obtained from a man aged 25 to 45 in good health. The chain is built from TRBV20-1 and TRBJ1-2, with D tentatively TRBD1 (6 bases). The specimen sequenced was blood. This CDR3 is CSAGATGDYGYTF. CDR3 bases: TGCAGTGCTGGAGCGACAGGAGACTATGGCTACACCTTC.